Here is one T cell receptor beta chain with its context. Its antigen is still unknown. This table comes from immunoSEQ multiplex PCR, and its TCRdb copy is limited to in-frame clones, with some not included. The sample has more than 140,000 clones; roughly 90% are singletons. CDR3 length equals 17 residues. V lost 4 bases, J lost 2 bases, and 12 bases stayed unmatched. Germline lookup yields CDR1 SGHDT and CDR2 YYEEEE. This sample was included in a study of T cell responses to AZD1222 COVID-19 vaccine. Study-level background: Whether given at about 4 or about 12 weeks, second doses were pooled.

Study-wide points: The study found Spike-specific TCR breadth and depth rose after two AZD1222 doses. After the peak T cell response, and only then, were repertoires sampled. Mostly white British, mostly female donors; authors suggested clonal diversity may be underestimated.

The source is an adult in good health. The rearrangement uses TRBV5-6 and TRBJ2-1, with TRBD2 identical over 7 bases. Material: peripheral blood, obtained on day 0 of AZD1222 vaccination. The CDR3, as DNA: TGTGCCAGCAGCCCGACCAGTGGACTAGGGCCCTACAATGAGCAGTTCTTC. This encodes CASSPTSGLGPYNEQFF.